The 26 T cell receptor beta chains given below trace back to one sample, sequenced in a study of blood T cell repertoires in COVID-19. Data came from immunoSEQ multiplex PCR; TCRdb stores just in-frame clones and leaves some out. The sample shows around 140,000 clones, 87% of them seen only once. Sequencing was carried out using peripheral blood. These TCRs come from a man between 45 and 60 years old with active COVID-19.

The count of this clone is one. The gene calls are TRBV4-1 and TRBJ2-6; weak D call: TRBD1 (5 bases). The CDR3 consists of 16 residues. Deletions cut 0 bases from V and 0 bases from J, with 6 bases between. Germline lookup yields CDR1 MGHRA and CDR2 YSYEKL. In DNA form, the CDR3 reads TGCGCCAGCAGCCAAGATCAGGGCTCTGGGGCCAACGTCCTGACTTTC. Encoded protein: CASSQDQGSGANVLTF.

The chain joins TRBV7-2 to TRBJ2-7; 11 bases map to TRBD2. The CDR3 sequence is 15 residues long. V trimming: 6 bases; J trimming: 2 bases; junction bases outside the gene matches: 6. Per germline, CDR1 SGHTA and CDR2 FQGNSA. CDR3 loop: CASRPSGGHTYEQYF. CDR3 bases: TGTGCCAGCAGACCTAGCGGGGGGCACACCTACGAGCAGTACTTC.

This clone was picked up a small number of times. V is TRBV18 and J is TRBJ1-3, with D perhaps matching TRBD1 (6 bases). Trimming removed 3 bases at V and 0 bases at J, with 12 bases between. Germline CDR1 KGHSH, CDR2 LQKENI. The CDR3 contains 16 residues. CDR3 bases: TGTGCCAGCTCACCGGGACACCTGAGCTCTGGAAACACCATATATTTT. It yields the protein CASSPGHLSSGNTIYF.

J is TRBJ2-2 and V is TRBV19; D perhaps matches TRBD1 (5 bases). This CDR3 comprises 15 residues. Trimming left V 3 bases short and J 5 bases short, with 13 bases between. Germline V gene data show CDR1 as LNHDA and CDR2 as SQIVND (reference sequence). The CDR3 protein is CASSISQGGTGELFF. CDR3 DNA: TGTGCCAGTAGTATCAGCCAGGGTGGAACCGGGGAGCTGTTTTTT.

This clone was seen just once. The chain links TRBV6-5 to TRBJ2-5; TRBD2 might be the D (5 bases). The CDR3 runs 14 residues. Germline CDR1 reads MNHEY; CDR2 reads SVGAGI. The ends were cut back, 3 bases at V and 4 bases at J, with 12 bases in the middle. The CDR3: CASSYSSRGETQYF. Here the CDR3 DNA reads TGTGCCAGCAGTTATTCATCCCGGGGAGAGACCCAGTACTTC.

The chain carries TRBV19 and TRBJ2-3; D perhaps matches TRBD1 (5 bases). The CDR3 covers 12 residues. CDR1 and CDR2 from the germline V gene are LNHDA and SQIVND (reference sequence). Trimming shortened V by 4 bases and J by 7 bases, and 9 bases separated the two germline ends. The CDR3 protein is CASSTSGNTQYF. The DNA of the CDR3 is TGTGCCAGTAGTACCTCAGGGAATACGCAGTATTTT.

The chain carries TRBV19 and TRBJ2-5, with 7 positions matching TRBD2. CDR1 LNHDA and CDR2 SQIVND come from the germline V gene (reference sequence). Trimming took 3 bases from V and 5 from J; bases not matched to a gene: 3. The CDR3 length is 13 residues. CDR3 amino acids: CASSMQGGETQYF. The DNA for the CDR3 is TGTGCCAGTAGTATGCAGGGAGGGGAGACCCAGTACTTC.

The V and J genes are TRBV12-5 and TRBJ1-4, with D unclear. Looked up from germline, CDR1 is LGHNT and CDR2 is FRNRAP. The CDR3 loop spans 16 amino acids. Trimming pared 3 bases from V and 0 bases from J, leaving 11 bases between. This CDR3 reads CASGFGQRATNEKLFF. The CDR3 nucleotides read TGTGCTAGTGGTTTTGGGCAGCGGGCAACTAATGAAAAACTGTTTTTT.

This CDR3 is CASSQDSGGQQFF. Written as DNA, the CDR3 is TGCGCCAGCAGCCAAGATAGCGGGGGGCAGCAGTTCTTC. The V gene is TRBV4-3, the J gene TRBJ2-1, with 10 bases that match TRBD2. The trim removed 0 bases at V and 11 bases at J, leaving 1 base unmatched. CDR3 length equals 13 residues. Germline V gives CDR1 LGHNA, CDR2 YSLEER.

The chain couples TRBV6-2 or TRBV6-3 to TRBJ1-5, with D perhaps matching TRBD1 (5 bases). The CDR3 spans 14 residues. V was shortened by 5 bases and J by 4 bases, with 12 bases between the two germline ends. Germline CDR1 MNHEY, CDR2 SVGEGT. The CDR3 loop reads CASSDPRVNQPQHF. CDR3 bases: TGTGCCAGCAGTGATCCCAGGGTTAATCAGCCCCAGCATTTT.

Here the CDR3 reads CASSPGTEPNQPQHF. In DNA form, the CDR3 reads TGTGCCAGCTCACCCGGGACAGAGCCTAATCAGCCCCAGCATTTT. This rearrangement joins TRBV18 to TRBJ1-5; 7 nucleotides line up with TRBD1. The length of the CDR3 is 15 residues. Germline CDR1 and CDR2: KGHSH and LQKENI. The V and J ends lost 3 bases and 4 bases, in that order; junction bases with no gene match: 6.

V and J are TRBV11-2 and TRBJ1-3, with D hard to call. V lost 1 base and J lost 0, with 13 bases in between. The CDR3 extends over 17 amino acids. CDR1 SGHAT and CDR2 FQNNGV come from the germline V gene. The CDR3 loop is CASSLVLRVRSGNTIYF. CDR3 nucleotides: TGTGCCAGCAGCTTAGTTCTCCGGGTCCGCTCTGGAAACACCATATATTTT.

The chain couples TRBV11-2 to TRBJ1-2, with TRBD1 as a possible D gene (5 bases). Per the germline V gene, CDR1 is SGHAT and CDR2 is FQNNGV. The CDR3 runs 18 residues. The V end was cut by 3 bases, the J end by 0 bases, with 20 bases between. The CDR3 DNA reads TGTGCCAGCAGCTTCCTTGGGGCCTCACCTCGGGCTAACTATGGCTACACCTTC. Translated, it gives CASSFLGASPRANYGYTF.

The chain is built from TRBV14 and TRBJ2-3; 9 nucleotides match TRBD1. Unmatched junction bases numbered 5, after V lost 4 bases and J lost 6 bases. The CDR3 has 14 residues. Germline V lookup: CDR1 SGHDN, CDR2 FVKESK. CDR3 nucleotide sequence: TGTGCCAGCAGCCCAACAGGGGGCTGGGATACGCAGTATTTT. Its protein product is CASSPTGGWDTQYF.

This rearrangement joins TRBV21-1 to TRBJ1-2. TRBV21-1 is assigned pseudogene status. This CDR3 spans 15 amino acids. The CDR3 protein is CASSGGVGANYGYTF. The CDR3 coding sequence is TGTGCCAGCTCAGGCGGGGTCGGAGCTAACTATGGCTACACCTTC.

In DNA, the CDR3 is TGTGCCAGCAGCATTAGCGGGGGCGGGGAGCTGTTTTTT. Residues: CASSISGGGELFF. The chain employs TRBV7-2 and TRBJ2-2; 9 positions match TRBD2. Germline V gives CDR1 SGHTA, CDR2 FQGNSA. The V segment lost 5 bases and the J segment 7 bases; nucleotides outside the gene matches: 2. The CDR3 is made up of 13 amino acids.

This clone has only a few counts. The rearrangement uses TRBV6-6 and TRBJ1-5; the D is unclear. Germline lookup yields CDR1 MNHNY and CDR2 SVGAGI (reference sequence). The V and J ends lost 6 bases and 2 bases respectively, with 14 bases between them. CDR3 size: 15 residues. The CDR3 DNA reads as TGTGCCAGCAGCCGACGGCTGGGAGGCAATCAGCCCCAGCATTTT. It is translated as CASSRRLGGNQPQHF.

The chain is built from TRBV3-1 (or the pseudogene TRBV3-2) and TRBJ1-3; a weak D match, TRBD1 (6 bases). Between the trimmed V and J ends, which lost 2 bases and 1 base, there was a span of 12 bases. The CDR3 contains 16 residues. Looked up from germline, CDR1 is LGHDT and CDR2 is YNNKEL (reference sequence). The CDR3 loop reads CASSQNPTGSGNTIYF. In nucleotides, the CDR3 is TGTGCCAGCAGCCAAAATCCCACAGGGTCTGGAAACACCATATATTTT.

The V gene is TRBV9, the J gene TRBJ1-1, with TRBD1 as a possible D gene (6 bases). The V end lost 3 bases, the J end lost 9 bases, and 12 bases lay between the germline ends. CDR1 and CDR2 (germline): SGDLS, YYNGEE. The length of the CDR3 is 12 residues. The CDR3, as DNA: TGTGCCAGCAGCGGGCACAGGGACCAAGCTTTCTTT. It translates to CASSGHRDQAFF.

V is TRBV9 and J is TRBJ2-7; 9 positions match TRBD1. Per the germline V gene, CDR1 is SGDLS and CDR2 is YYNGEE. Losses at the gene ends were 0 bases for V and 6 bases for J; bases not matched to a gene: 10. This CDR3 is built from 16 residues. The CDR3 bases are TGTGCCAGCAGCGTAGCTTGGGGACAGGGAATGATCGAGCAGTACTTC. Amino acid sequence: CASSVAWGQGMIEQYF.

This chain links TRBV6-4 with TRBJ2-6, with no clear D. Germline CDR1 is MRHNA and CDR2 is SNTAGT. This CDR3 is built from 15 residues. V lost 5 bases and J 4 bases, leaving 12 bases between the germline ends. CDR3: CASSFDQAGANVLTF. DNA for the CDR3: TGTGCCAGCAGTTTCGACCAGGCGGGGGCCAACGTCCTGACTTTC.

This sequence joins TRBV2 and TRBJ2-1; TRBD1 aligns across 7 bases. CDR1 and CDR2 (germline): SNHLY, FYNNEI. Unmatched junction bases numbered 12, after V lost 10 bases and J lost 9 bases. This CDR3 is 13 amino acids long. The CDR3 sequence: CATWTEAGGEQFF. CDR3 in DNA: TGTGCCACCTGGACAGAGGCAGGGGGTGAGCAGTTCTTC.

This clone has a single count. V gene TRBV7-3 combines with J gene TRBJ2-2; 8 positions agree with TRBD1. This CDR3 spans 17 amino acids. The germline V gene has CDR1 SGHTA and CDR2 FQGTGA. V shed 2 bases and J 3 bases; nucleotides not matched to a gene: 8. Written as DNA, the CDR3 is TGTGCCAGCAGCTTATTGGCAGGGGGCGCGGACACCGGGGAGCTGTTTTTT. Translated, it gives CASSLLAGGADTGELFF.

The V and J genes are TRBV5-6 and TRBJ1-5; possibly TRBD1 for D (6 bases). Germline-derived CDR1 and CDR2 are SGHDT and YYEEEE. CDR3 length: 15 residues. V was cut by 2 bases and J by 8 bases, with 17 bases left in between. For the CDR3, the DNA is TGTGCCAGCAGCTTTCGGACAGTTCCAGGGGAGCCCCAGCATTTT. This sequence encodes CASSFRTVPGEPQHF. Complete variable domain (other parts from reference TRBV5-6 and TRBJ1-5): DAGVTQSPTHLIKTRGQQVTLRCSPKSGHDTVSWYQQALGQGPQFIFQYYEEEERQRGNFPDRFSGHQFPNYSSELNVNALLLGDSALYLCASSFRTVPGEPQHFGDGTRLSIL.

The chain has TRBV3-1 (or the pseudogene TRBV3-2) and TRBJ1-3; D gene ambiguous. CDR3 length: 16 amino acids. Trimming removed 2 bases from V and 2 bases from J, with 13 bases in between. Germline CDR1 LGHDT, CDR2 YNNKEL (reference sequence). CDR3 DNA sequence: TGTGCCAGCAGCCAATATGTAGGGAGAACTGGAAACACCATATATTTT. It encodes CASSQYVGRTGNTIYF.

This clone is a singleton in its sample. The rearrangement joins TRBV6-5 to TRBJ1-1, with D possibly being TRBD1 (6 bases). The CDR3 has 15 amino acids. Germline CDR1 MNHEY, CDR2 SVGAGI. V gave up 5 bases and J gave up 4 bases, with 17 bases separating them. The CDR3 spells CASSRGPTGSTEAFF. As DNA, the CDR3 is TGTGCCAGCAGTCGAGGACCCACAGGGTCCACTGAAGCTTTCTTT.